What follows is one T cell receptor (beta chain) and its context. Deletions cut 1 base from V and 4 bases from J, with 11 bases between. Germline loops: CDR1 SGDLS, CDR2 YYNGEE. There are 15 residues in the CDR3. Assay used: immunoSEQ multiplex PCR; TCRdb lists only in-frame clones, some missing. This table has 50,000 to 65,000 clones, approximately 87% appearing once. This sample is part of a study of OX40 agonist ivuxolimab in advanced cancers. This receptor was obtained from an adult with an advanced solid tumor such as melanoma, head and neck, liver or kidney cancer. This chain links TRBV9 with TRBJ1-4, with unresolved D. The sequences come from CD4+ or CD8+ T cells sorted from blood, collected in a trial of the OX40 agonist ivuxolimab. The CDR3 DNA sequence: TGTGCCAGCAGCGTAAATCAGGATGATAATGAAAAACTGTTTTTT. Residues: CASSVNQDDNEKLFF.